A single sample is the source of the 5 T cell receptor beta chains below, sequenced in a study of CD4 T cells in relation to SARS-CoV-2 and coronaviruses. This table comes from immunoSEQ multiplex PCR, and its TCRdb copy is limited to in-frame clones, with some not included. Of tens of thousands of clones listed, 75% to 85% are singletons. These receptors have no identified antigens. Before the COVID-19 pandemic, during about 2010-2019, CD4+ T cells were taken from unexposed donors. CD4+ T cells were isolated from the cells after more than 8 days of culture. Sequenced material: CD4+ T cells from PBMCs, cultured in vitro. These receptors were collected from a human donor in good health.

This sequence joins TRBV24-1 and TRBJ2-3, with 7 bases that match TRBD1. Germline V gives CDR1 KGHDR, CDR2 SFDVKD. The V gene end was trimmed by 1 base and the J gene end by 1 base; junction bases not matched to a gene: 7. The CDR3 is 17 amino acids. The CDR3 nucleotides read TGTGCCACCAGTGATTTAGGGCAGGGGGTAGGCACAGATACGCAGTATTTT. This encodes CATSDLGQGVGTDTQYF.

The chain employs TRBV3-1 (or the pseudogene TRBV3-2) and TRBJ2-7; D is unclear. Trimming removed 0 bases from V and 2 bases from J, with 5 bases in between. This CDR3 is 13 amino acids long. The V gene's germline CDR1 is LGHDT and CDR2 YNNKEL (reference sequence). The CDR3 here is CASSQETPYEQYF. Written as DNA, the CDR3 is TGTGCCAGCAGCCAAGAGACCCCCTACGAGCAGTACTTC.

The V gene is TRBV5-4, the J gene TRBJ2-1, with 10 bases that match TRBD1. V shed 3 bases and J 2 bases; nucleotides not matched to a gene: 5. This CDR3 has 16 amino acids. Germline-derived CDR1 and CDR2 are SGHNT and YYREEE (reference sequence). The CDR3 DNA reads as TGTGCCAGCAGCTCGGGACAGGGGTTAACCTACAATGAGCAGTTCTTC. Protein product: CASSSGQGLTYNEQFF.

V gene TRBV29-1 combines with J gene TRBJ1-5, with TRBD1 matching 9 bases. Germline loops: CDR1 SQVTM, CDR2 ANQGSEA. V shed 7 bases and J 6 bases; nucleotides not matched to a gene: 13. The CDR3 is 15 amino acids. The CDR3: CSATVGTGFFQPQHF. Here the CDR3 DNA reads TGCAGCGCCACGGTAGGGACAGGGTTTTTTCAGCCCCAGCATTTT.

The chain couples TRBV18 to TRBJ2-6; D might be TRBD1 or TRBD2, each matching 5 bases. The CDR3 is 17 residues long. The V end was cut by 3 bases, the J end by 0 bases, with 12 bases between. CDR1 is KGHSH, CDR2 LQKENI, per germline. The CDR3 DNA reads as TGTGCCAGCTCACCTGTCTGGGGGTACTCTGGGGCCAACGTCCTGACTTTC. Its translation is CASSPVWGYSGANVLTF.